The rows below give T cell receptor beta chains drawn from one sample of a study of beta chain features in type 1 diabetes. Data came from immunoSEQ multiplex PCR; TCRdb stores just in-frame clones and leaves some out. The data show 970,000 or so clones, roughly 15% seen once. The specimen sequenced was naive CD4+ T cells from blood. These receptor sequences come from a young woman in good health. The CDR3 runs from the conserved cysteine through the conserved F or W. The D gene is left open where the match is weak. Size is stated for part of the rows, as once, few or many counts, or as a class when the clone is expanded.

>TRBV4-3|TRBJ2-3|TRBD2|once
CASSQAGTSGASTDTQYF
TGCGCCAGCAGCCAAGCGGGGACTAGCGGGGCTAGCACAGATACGCAGTATTTT
>TRBV7-9|TRBJ2-3|TRBD1|NA
CASSLGTGNTDTQYF
TGTGCCAGCAGCTTAGGGACAGGGAACACAGATACGCAGTATTTT
>TRBV27|TRBJ2-1|NA|NA
CASSSSGTSYNEQFF
TGTGCCAGCAGCTCATCCGGGACTTCCTACAATGAGCAGTTCTTC
>TRBV5-1|TRBJ2-7|TRBD2|few
CASSLDPGGTYEQYF
TGCGCCAGCAGCTTGGATCCGGGAGGCACCTACGAGCAGTACTTC
>TRBV9|TRBJ1-2|NA|few
CASSQDIQYGYTF
TGTGCCAGCAGCCAAGATATCCAGTATGGCTACACCTTC
>TRBV19|TRBJ1-5|NA|NA
CASSVSPSTPGQPQHF
TGTGCCAGTAGTGTTTCCCCGTCGACCCCTGGTCAGCCCCAGCATTTT
>TRBV2|TRBJ1-5|NA|NA
CASSATLGNQPQHF
TGTGCCAGCAGCGCCACACTTGGCAATCAGCCCCAGCATTTT
>TRBV18|TRBJ2-7|NA|few
CASSPSLTTAYEQYF
TGTGCCAGCTCACCATCTTTGACAACCGCCTACGAGCAGTACTTC
>TRBV5-1|TRBJ2-7|NA|few
CASRQAYEQYF
TGCGCCAGCAGACAGGCCTACGAGCAGTACTTC
>TRBV18|TRBJ2-5|NA|NA
CASSPQGETQYF
TGTGCCAGCTCACCACAGGGAGAGACCCAGTACTTC
>TRBV28|TRBJ2-5|TRBD1|NA
CASRGQGASQETQYF
TGTGCCAGCAGGGGACAGGGGGCGTCCCAAGAGACCCAGTACTTC
>TRBV6-5|TRBJ2-1|TRBD1|NA
CASSYSNRGNEQFF
TGTGCCAGCAGTTACTCTAACAGGGGTAATGAGCAGTTCTTC
>TRBV25-1|TRBJ2-7|NA|few
CASSGPGLRLGEQYF
TGTGCCAGCAGTGGCCCGGGACTGAGATTGGGTGAGCAGTACTTC
>TRBV7-9|TRBJ2-1|NA|NA
CASSHQGNEQFF
TGTGCCAGCAGCCATCAGGGTAATGAGCAGTTCTTC
>TRBV7-9|TRBJ2-1|TRBD2|few
CASSLITSGRVNEQFF
TGTGCCAGCAGCTTAATCACTAGCGGGAGAGTCAATGAGCAGTTCTTC
>TRBV7-9|TRBJ1-1|NA|NA
CASSSRVGSQEAFF
TGTGCCAGCAGCTCCCGTGTAGGGAGTCAGGAAGCTTTCTTT
>TRBV27|TRBJ2-1|TRBD2|NA
CASRLRLGLAGYNEQFF
TGTGCCAGCAGACTCCGACTCGGGCTAGCGGGGTACAATGAGCAGTTCTTC
>TRBV6-6|TRBJ2-3|TRBD2|NA
CASGEGTPFTDTQYF
TGTGCCAGCGGGGAGGGCACGCCGTTCACAGATACGCAGTATTTT
>TRBV6-5|TRBJ2-1|NA|NA
CASSYSSAGFAEQFF
TGTGCCAGCAGTTACTCGTCCGCTGGTTTCGCTGAGCAGTTCTTC
>TRBV7-3|TRBJ2-3|TRBD2|NA
CASSRAGGTDTQYF
TGTGCCAGCAGCCGAGCGGGAGGCACAGATACGCAGTATTTT
>TRBV7-9|TRBJ2-2|TRBD2|few
CASSLTSGTGELFF
TGTGCCAGCAGCTTAACTAGCGGGACCGGGGAGCTGTTTTTT
>TRBV6-6|TRBJ2-1|NA|NA
CASSYSSVEQFF
TGTGCCAGCAGTTACTCGAGCGTGGAGCAGTTCTTC
>TRBV15|TRBJ2-3|NA|NA
CATSRDKLTQYF
TGTGCCACCAGCAGAGACAAGCTAACGCAGTATTTT
>TRBV9|TRBJ1-1|NA|NA
CASSPRAGQLNTEAFF
TGTGCCAGCAGCCCACGGGCCGGACAGCTGAACACTGAAGCTTTCTTT
>TRBV6-5|TRBJ2-3|NA|few
CASRSRQANTDTQYF
TGTGCCAGCCGTTCCAGACAGGCAAACACAGATACGCAGTATTTT
>TRBV7-8|TRBJ1-3|TRBD1|NA
CASSLVSRGHGNTIYF
TGTGCCAGCAGCTTAGTGTCCAGGGGGCACGGAAACACCATATATTTT
>TRBV19|TRBJ1-2|NA|NA
CASQGGYGYTF
TGTGCCAGTCAGGGCGGCTATGGCTACACCTTC
>TRBV4-2|TRBJ2-5|TRBD2|few
CASSDIGRLETQYF
TGTGCCAGCAGCGATATCGGGAGGTTAGAGACCCAGTACTTC
>TRBV6-6|TRBJ2-3|NA|NA
CASSYAEFTDTQYF
TGTGCCAGCAGTTACGCTGAGTTCACAGATACGCAGTATTTT
>TRBV18|TRBJ2-7|TRBD1|few
CASSRDRGYEQYF
TGTGCCAGCTCACGGGACAGGGGTTACGAGCAGTACTTC
>TRBV6-5|TRBJ2-1|NA|NA
CAARSAPSYNEQFF
TGCGCAGCGCGATCGGCCCCTTCCTACAATGAGCAGTTCTTC
>TRBV6-5|TRBJ2-6|NA|few
CASHRTGANVLTF
TGTGCCAGCCATCGAACTGGGGCCAACGTCCTGACTTTC
>TRBV11-2|TRBJ1-1|NA|NA
CASSPQGRRGGTEAFF
TGTGCCAGCAGCCCCCAGGGCCGAAGAGGGGGCACTGAAGCTTTCTTT
>TRBV7-2|TRBJ2-3|NA|few
CASGRRNTDTQYF
TGTGCCAGCGGCCGGCGGAACACAGATACGCAGTATTTT
>TRBV7-2|TRBJ2-1|TRBD2|NA
CASSPPGGSYNEQFF
TGTGCCAGCAGCCCCCCGGGAGGCTCCTACAATGAGCAGTTCTTC
>TRBV7-9|TRBJ2-2|NA|NA
CASSLVYAVAENTGELFF
TGTGCCAGCAGCTTAGTTTACGCAGTGGCTGAGAACACCGGGGAGCTGTTTTTT
>TRBV27|TRBJ1-4|TRBD1|NA
CASSDRASNSATNEKLFF
TGTGCCAGTTCGGACAGGGCCTCGAATTCGGCAACTAATGAAAAACTGTTTTTT
>TRBV7-9|TRBJ2-5|NA|few
CASTDEETQYF
TGTGCCAGCACCGACGAAGAGACCCAGTACTTC
>TRBV11-2|TRBJ2-7|NA|NA
CASSLHQWRGDRSLNEQYF
TGTGCCAGCAGCCTCCACCAATGGCGGGGAGACAGGTCCCTCAACGAGCAGTACTTC
>TRBV28|TRBJ1-2|NA|NA
CASLSFAVGGYTF
TGTGCCAGCTTAAGTTTTGCGGTTGGAGGCTACACCTTC
>TRBV15|TRBJ1-5|NA|few
CATSRGTPNQPQHF
TGTGCCACCAGCAGAGGGACACCGAATCAGCCCCAGCATTTT
>TRBV29-1|TRBJ2-4|NA|NA
CSAESPTGNIQYF
TGCAGCGCCGAATCCCCAACCGGAAACATTCAGTACTTC
>TRBV27|TRBJ2-5|TRBD1|few
CASSRQGWEETQYF
TGTGCCAGCAGTCGACAGGGATGGGAAGAGACCCAGTACTTC
>TRBV7-2|TRBJ2-7|NA|NA
CASSSSGLFYEQYF
TGTGCCAGCAGCAGTAGTGGACTATTCTACGAGCAGTACTTC
>TRBV7-9|TRBJ2-5|NA|once
CASSLVVSYQETQYF
TGTGCCAGCAGCTTAGTTGTCTCCTACCAAGAGACCCAGTACTTC
>TRBV18|TRBJ2-1|TRBD2|NA
CASSPLAGAYNEQFF
TGTGCCAGCTCACCGCTAGCGGGAGCCTACAATGAGCAGTTCTTC
>TRBV10-3|TRBJ2-4|TRBD1|NA
CAISGQGNIQYF
TGTGCCATCAGCGGACAGGGGAACATTCAGTACTTC
>TRBV5-4|TRBJ2-1|NA|few
CASSLERTRDNEQFF
TGTGCCAGCAGCTTGGAGAGAACTAGAGACAATGAGCAGTTCTTC
>TRBV11-2|TRBJ2-7|TRBD2|NA
CASSLALAGTYEQYF
TGTGCCAGCAGCTTAGCACTAGCGGGTACCTACGAGCAGTACTTC
>TRBV27|TRBJ1-2|NA|NA
CASSKTPGSLGYGYTF
TGTGCCAGCAGTAAAACTCCAGGGTCGTTGGGCTATGGCTACACCTTC
>TRBV20-1|TRBJ1-1|TRBD1|few
CSAGTGNEAFF
TGCAGTGCTGGGACAGGGAATGAAGCTTTCTTT
>TRBV6-5|TRBJ2-1|TRBD2|few
CASSSGTSGSNEQFF
TGTGCCAGCAGCTCCGGGACTAGCGGGAGTAATGAGCAGTTCTTC
>TRBV19|TRBJ2-1|TRBD1|few
CASRDRVDNEQFF
TGTGCCAGCAGAGACAGGGTGGACAATGAGCAGTTCTTC